This T cell receptor beta chain is drawn from a study of human T cells and chemical hapten exposure (dated by TCRdb to 2020 to 2022). Some background on the complete study: For sensitization, 2% DPC in acetone was applied to a 2 cm by 2 cm area of upper inner arm skin. Throughout the study period of 20 to 25 weeks, patients also received therapeutic DPC doses to the scalp every week. Patch testing was done on the upper back using Finn chambers containing 0.01% DPC, and results were scored after 6 days according to International Contact Dermatitis Research Group standards. The mostly female patient cohort included alopecia areata with under or over 50% scalp involvement, alopecia totalis and alopecia universalis. The libraries were sequenced as a pool, and the TCR yield per sample differed mostly because of small variations in library volumes within the pool. This study followed changes in the peripheral blood TCR repertoire in vivo during primary and secondary sensitization of alopecia patients to the hapten diphenylcyclopropenone (DPC). Blood was sampled from patients pre-sensitization (week 0) and at 2, 6 and about 24 weeks after DPC sensitization. Roughly 30 alopecia patients gave blood for TCR sequencing at one to four time points (pre-sensitization, 2, 6 and 24 weeks). Results the study describes overall, beyond this receptor: Alopecia, a presumed autoimmune disease, was present in all patients, so the immune response of the patients might differ from that of healthy individuals. The number of TCRs above 1 in 1000 frequency did not change with DPC sensitization; there was no evidence of global repertoire structure alterations. Repeated subsampling changed both the strength of the expansion versus patch-test correlation and the threshold at which the correlation became significant. Compared with pre-sensitization or healthy control sets, expanded TCRs formed significantly more large CDR3 similarity clusters, which is consistent with antigen-driven responses. A positive correlation was found between the number of PT1 expanded TCRs and patch test score, with significance reached at thresholds 8, 16 and 32 but not 4.

Sample time point, as interpreted from the label and publication: pre-sensitization, week 0. In the paper's terms, the treatment or condition label means: therapeutic diphenylcyclopropenone sensitization with weekly scalp DPC. At each patch-test visit, blood was drawn before the patch test was applied. Patients were considered eligible if aged 18 to 70, diagnosed with alopecia and deemed suitable for DPC therapy, and patients were excluded if pregnant. Total RNA was extracted from unfractionated whole blood collected in Tempus Blood RNA tubes. Libraries were prepared through RACE. The sequencer was a NextSeq 500. During library preparation, unique molecular identifiers were attached to individual cDNA molecules so that TCRs could be counted in a quantitative, reproducible way. For every blood RNA sample, sequencing covered both the TCR alpha and TCR beta chains. Regarding the original processing steps: Samples had a median of 95,638 TCRs, with a range from 23,224 to 690,600. V, J and CDR3 annotation of the TCR reads was carried out using the Decombinator software suite. To make PS versus PT1 abundance plots, every sample was subsampled to the same number of TCRs (28,000). TCRs were defined as expanded if absent before sensitization and observed at least eight times at the 2-week time point. Clones were called with MiXCR by TCRdb after fastp trimmed the public reads at Q25, and only in-frame beta chains were retained. CDR3 protein duplicates are merged, each entry listing the most common genes and DNA. What appears here as the V and J calls and clone size reflects TCRdb's work, not the paper's. Recorded for this sample are about 74,000 distinct CDR3 sequences; 14% of them occurred a single time. The top ten clones comprise 3.5% to 6% of the sample.

Points on this clonotype: What antigen it recognizes has not been identified. Base qualities are missing; no much larger clone stands one base away.

V is reduced by 0 bases and J by 8 bases, leaving a spacing of 10 bases between them. The CDR3 runs 13 amino acids, cysteine and phenylalanine included. Only the CDR3 part of the read is kept: 39 bases, read in frame from the first base. The germline V gene specifies LGHNA as CDR1 and YSLEER as CDR2. The sample in question was whole blood, obtained in connection with sensitization to the hapten diphenylcyclopropenone (DPC). This clonotype was sampled from a woman aged 45-65 years with alopecia areata. Some clones in this sample may be carry-over from other donors' samples. In this chain, TRBV4-3 is recombined with TRBJ1-2; the D gene is possibly TRBD1, with 5 bases matching. Read as DNA, the sequence is TGCGCCAGCAGCCAAGAGAGGCCAGGGGGCTACACCTTC. The resulting protein is CASSQERPGGYTF.